Shown below are 2 T cell receptor beta chains from a single sample sequenced in a study of cytomegalovirus exposure and HLA in healthy donors. The primer mix had 60 Vbeta and 13 Jbeta primers. Here immunoSEQ multiplex PCR was the method, and the copy in TCRdb shows in-frame clones only, minus some. The table includes approximately 160,000 clones, 80% to 85% detected once. Sequencing was carried out using PBMCs. The receptors were gathered from a human donor in good health.

This sequence joins TRBV6-5 and TRBJ2-7; D possibly corresponds to TRBD1 (6 bases). CDR1 MNHEY and CDR2 SVGAGI come from the germline V gene. The V end was cut by 5 bases, the J end by 3 bases, with 14 bases between. CDR3 size: 14 residues. The chain's CDR3 is CASSTPGQSYEQYF. The CDR3 DNA is TGTGCCAGCAGTACCCCGGGACAAAGCTACGAGCAGTACTTC.

The chain uses TRBV19 and TRBJ1-1; a weak D match, TRBD1 (6 bases). This CDR3 comprises 15 residues. Trimming removed 7 bases from V and 4 bases from J, with 19 bases in between. Germline CDR1 reads LNHDA; CDR2 reads SQIVND (reference sequence). The chain's CDR3 is CASMVAQGRSTEAFF. The DNA of the CDR3 is TGTGCCAGTATGGTAGCACAGGGACGGAGCACTGAAGCTTTCTTT.